This TCR beta chain appears in the sequencing data of a study of control samples from healthy donors and cancer patients. This CDR3 is 15 amino acids long. Germline V gene data show CDR1 as SNHLY and CDR2 as FYNNEI. The J segment lost 5 bases and the V segment lost 6 bases, leaving 9 bases of the junction unmatched. The data were produced by immunoSEQ multiplex PCR, yet TCRdb's version contains in-frame clones alone and is incomplete. The sample records under 150,000 clones, 88% being singletons. The sample taken for sequencing was blood. The clonotype comes from a woman in her seventies in good health. V and J are TRBV2 and TRBJ2-5; 10 nucleotides match TRBD1. The chain's CDR3 is CASSPRDRGRETQYF. DNA for the CDR3: TGTGCCAGCAGCCCGCGGGACAGGGGACGGGAGACCCAGTACTTC.